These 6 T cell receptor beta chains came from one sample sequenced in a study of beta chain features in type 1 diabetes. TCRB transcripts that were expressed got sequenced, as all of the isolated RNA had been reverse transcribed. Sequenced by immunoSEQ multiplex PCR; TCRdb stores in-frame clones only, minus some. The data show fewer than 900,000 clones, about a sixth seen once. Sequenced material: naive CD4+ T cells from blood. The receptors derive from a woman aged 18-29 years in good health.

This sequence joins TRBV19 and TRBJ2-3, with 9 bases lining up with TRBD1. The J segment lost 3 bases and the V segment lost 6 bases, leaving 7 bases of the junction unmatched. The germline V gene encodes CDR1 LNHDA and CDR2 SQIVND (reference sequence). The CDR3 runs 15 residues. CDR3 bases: TGTGCCAGTAGGGCTGCGGGACAGGGTACAGATACGCAGTATTTT. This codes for CASRAAGQGTDTQYF. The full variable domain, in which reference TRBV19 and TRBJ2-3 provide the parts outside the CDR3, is DGGITQSPKYLFRKEGQNVTLSCEQNLNHDAMYWYRQDPGQGLRLIYYSQIVNDFQKGDIAEGYSVSREKKESFPLTVTSAQKNPTAFYLCASRAAGQGTDTQYFGPGTRLTVL.

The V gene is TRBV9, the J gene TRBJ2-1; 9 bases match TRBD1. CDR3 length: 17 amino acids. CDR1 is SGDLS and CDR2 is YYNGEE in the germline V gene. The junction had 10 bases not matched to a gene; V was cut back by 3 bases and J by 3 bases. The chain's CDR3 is CASSGGQGMRSYNEQFF. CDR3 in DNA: TGTGCCAGCAGCGGAGGACAGGGGATGAGAAGCTACAATGAGCAGTTCTTC.

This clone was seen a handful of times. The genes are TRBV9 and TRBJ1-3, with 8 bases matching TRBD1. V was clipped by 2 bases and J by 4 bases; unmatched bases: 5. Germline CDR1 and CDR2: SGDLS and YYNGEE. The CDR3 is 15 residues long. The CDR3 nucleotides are TGTGCCAGCAGCGTCGACAGGGGCGAAGGAAACACCATATATTTT. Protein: CASSVDRGEGNTIYF.

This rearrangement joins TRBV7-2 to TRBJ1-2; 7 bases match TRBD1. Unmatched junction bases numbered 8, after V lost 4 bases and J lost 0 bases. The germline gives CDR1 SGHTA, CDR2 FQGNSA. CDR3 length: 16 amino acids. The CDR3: CASSSGQIRANYGYTF. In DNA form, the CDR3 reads TGTGCCAGCAGCTCGGGACAGATACGAGCTAACTATGGCTACACCTTC.

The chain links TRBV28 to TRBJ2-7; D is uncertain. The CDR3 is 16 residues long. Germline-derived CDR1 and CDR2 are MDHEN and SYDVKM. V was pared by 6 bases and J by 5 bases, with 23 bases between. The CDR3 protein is CASSRPPSDIADEQYF. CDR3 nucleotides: TGTGCCAGCAGCCGTCCTCCAAGCGACATCGCGGACGAGCAGTACTTC.

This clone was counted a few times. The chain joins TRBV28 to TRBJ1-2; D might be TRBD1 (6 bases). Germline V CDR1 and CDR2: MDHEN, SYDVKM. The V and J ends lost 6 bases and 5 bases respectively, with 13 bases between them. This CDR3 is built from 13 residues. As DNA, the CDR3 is TGTGCCAGCAGCTCAGACAGGCTATATGGCTACACCTTC. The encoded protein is CASSSDRLYGYTF.